A single sample is the source of the 20 T cell receptor beta chains below, sequenced in a study of cytomegalovirus exposure and HLA in healthy donors. Amplification used 60 Vbeta primers and 13 Jbeta primers. Produced via immunoSEQ multiplex PCR; TCRdb's table is partial and in-frame only. The table records 250,000 or so clones, about 86% of them present only once. Sequencing was performed on PBMCs. These receptors were obtained from a woman between 55 and 75 years old in good health and CMV-seropositive.

The rearrangement joins TRBV6-1 to TRBJ2-7; D is perhaps TRBD1 (5 bases). This CDR3 is built from 14 residues. With 3 bases removed from V and 4 bases from J, the gap between germline ends came to 13 bases. Germline CDR1 is MNHNS and CDR2 is SASEGT. The CDR3 sequence is CASSDFRTLYEQYF. The CDR3 nucleotides are TGTGCCAGCAGTGATTTTCGGACACTATACGAGCAGTACTTC.

The V gene is TRBV29-1, the J gene TRBJ2-3, with D possibly being TRBD2 (6 bases). The germline V gene encodes CDR1 SQVTM and CDR2 ANQGSEA. CDR3 length: 14 amino acids. Trimming left V 3 bases short and J 1 base short, with 11 bases between. The DNA for the CDR3 is TGCAGCGTTGACAGGGAGGTCGGCACAGATACGCAGTATTTT. Its protein product is CSVDREVGTDTQYF.

This chain uses TRBV18 with TRBJ1-5, with D tentatively TRBD1 (5 bases). The CDR3 runs to 15 residues. The germline V gene has CDR1 KGHSH and CDR2 LQKENI. V lost 2 bases to trimming and J lost 6 bases, with 14 bases between them. CDR3 bases: TGTGCCAGCTCACCAGGCAGGGAGGGCGGTCAGCCCCAGCATTTT. It is translated as CASSPGREGGQPQHF.

This clone came up a few times. V is TRBV10-3 and J is TRBJ2-5; TRBD2 agrees at 13 bases. The ends lost 4 bases at V and 2 bases at J; junction bases unmatched: 7. Germline V gives CDR1 ENHRY, CDR2 SYGVKD. The CDR3 runs to 17 residues. CDR3 sequence (DNA): TGTGCCATCAGTGGGACTAGCGGGAGAGAGTGGCAAGAGACCCAGTACTTC. Its protein product is CAISGTSGREWQETQYF.

The sample holds a few counts of this clone. The V gene is TRBV5-1, the J gene TRBJ2-5; 9 bases fit TRBD2. From germline, CDR1 is SGHRS and CDR2 YFSETQ. Trimming cost V 4 bases and J 4 bases; bases outside gene matches: 8. The length of the CDR3 is 15 residues. The CDR3 nucleotides are TGCGCCAGCAGCCTAGGGACTAGCCTGGCAGAGACCCAGTACTTC. Translation gives CASSLGTSLAETQYF. Together with reference TRBV5-1 and TRBJ2-5, the CDR3 gives the full variable domain: KAGVTQTPRYLIKTRGQQVTLSCSPISGHRSVSWYQQTPGQGLQFLFEYFSETQRNKGNFPGRFSGRQFSNSRSEMNVSTLELGDSALYLCASSLGTSLAETQYFGPGTRLLVL.

This clone was seen a handful of times. The chain links TRBV29-1 to TRBJ2-3, with TRBD2 identical over 9 bases. CDR3 length: 16 residues. Trimming removed 0 bases from V and 6 bases from J; junction bases left unmatched: 10. From germline, CDR1 is SQVTM and CDR2 ANQGSEA. The CDR3 DNA reads as TGCAGCGTTGAAGATCGGCTCCAGACTAGCGGCGATACGCAGTATTTT. Translation gives CSVEDRLQTSGDTQYF.

The rearrangement uses TRBV5-6 and TRBJ2-3, with D maybe TRBD2 (6 bases). V was clipped by 0 bases and J by 11 bases, with 10 bases between them. There are 12 residues in the CDR3. The germline V gene has CDR1 SGHDT and CDR2 YYEEEE. The CDR3 DNA sequence: TGTGCCAGCAGCTTGGGACTAGAAGTGCAGTATTTT. It codes for CASSLGLEVQYF.

The gene calls are TRBV25-1 and TRBJ1-3; the D is unclear. The length of the CDR3 is 14 residues. The V end was cut by 6 bases, the J end by 1 base, with 10 bases between. Per the germline V gene, CDR1 is MGHDK and CDR2 is SYGVNS. DNA of the CDR3: TGTGCCAGCAGATCCCTAGCTTCTGGAAACACCATATATTTT. This gives the protein CASRSLASGNTIYF.

The chain couples TRBV28 to TRBJ1-1, with D perhaps matching TRBD1 (5 bases). Trimming cost V 7 bases and J 4 bases, with 16 bases left between them. CDR3 length: 14 residues. CDR1 is MDHEN, CDR2 SYDVKM, per germline. The CDR3 nucleotides are TGTGCCAGCACCCTGTGGAGGGGTGGCACTGAAGCTTTCTTT. It specifies CASTLWRGGTEAFF.

The CDR3 nucleotides read TGTGCCAGCAGCGTAGGACTAGCGGGTCAAGATACGCAGTATTTT. Translation: CASSVGLAGQDTQYF. The chain combines TRBV9 with TRBJ2-3, with 10 bases that match TRBD2. Germline lookup yields CDR1 SGDLS and CDR2 YYNGEE. The CDR3 is 15 residues long. V shed 0 bases and J 5 bases; nucleotides not matched to a gene: 3.

The chain is built from TRBV19 and TRBJ1-2; possibly TRBD1 for D (6 bases). This CDR3 is 13 amino acids long. Germline CDR1 reads LNHDA; CDR2 reads SQIVND (reference sequence). The V and J ends lost 5 bases and 2 bases respectively, with 9 bases between them. CDR3: CASSPTGNYGYTF. The CDR3 nucleotides read TGTGCCAGTAGTCCCACAGGGAACTATGGCTACACCTTC. Looking up the rest from reference TRBV19 and TRBJ1-2 gives the full variable domain: DGGITQSPKYLFRKEGQNVTLSCEQNLNHDAMYWYRQDPGQGLRLIYYSQIVNDFQKGDIAEGYSVSREKKESFPLTVTSAQKNPTAFYLCASSPTGNYGYTFGSGTRLTVV.

The V and J genes are TRBV11-2 and TRBJ2-2, with 7 nucleotides matching TRBD2. This CDR3 has 15 amino acids. The germline CDR1 and CDR2 sequences are SGHAT and FQNNGV. The trim removed 1 base at V and 7 bases at J, leaving 6 bases unmatched. CDR3 amino acids: CASSLVGGVGGELFF. CDR3 sequence (DNA): TGTGCCAGCAGCTTAGTGGGAGGGGTTGGCGGGGAGCTGTTTTTT.

The chain recombines TRBV9 with TRBJ2-7; 7 nucleotides match TRBD1. The CDR3 has 14 amino acids. V lost 4 bases and J lost 6; bases outside the gene matches: 10. CDR1 and CDR2 (germline): SGDLS, YYNGEE. In DNA, the CDR3 is TGTGCCAGCAGCCCCAGACAGGGTTCGGGCGAGCAGTACTTC. Translation: CASSPRQGSGEQYF.

This clone was counted once. This chain joins TRBV11-2 and TRBJ2-7; the D is unclear. Germline V gene lookup returns CDR1 SGHAT and CDR2 FQNNGV. This CDR3 comprises 15 residues. V was trimmed by 0 bases and J by 0 bases, leaving 9 bases between them. CDR3 nucleotides: TGTGCCAGCAGCTTAGATCCAGTAAGCTCCTACGAGCAGTACTTC. Amino acids: CASSLDPVSSYEQYF. The variable domain in full, with the rest retrieved from reference TRBV11-2 and TRBJ2-7, is EAGVAQSPRYKIIEKRQSVAFWCNPISGHATLYWYQQILGQGPKLLIQFQNNGVVDDSQLPKDRFSAERLKGVDSTLKIQPAKLEDSAVYLCASSLDPVSSYEQYFGPGTRLTVT.

V is TRBV5-1 and J is TRBJ2-1; possibly TRBD2 for D (6 bases). V was clipped by 1 base and J by 4 bases, with 12 bases between them. Germline V CDR1 and CDR2: SGHRS, YFSETQ. The length of the CDR3 is 15 residues. CDR3 sequence reads: CASSLLADVYNEQFF. CDR3 coding DNA: TGCGCCAGCAGCTTGTTAGCGGATGTATACAATGAGCAGTTCTTC. Filled out from reference TRBV5-1 and TRBJ2-1, the complete variable domain reads KAGVTQTPRYLIKTRGQQVTLSCSPISGHRSVSWYQQTPGQGLQFLFEYFSETQRNKGNFPGRFSGRQFSNSRSEMNVSTLELGDSALYLCASSLLADVYNEQFFGPGTRLTVL.

V and J are TRBV5-1 and TRBJ2-2; D may be TRBD1 (6 bases). Trimming removed 4 bases from V and 2 bases from J, with 12 bases in between. The germline CDR1 and CDR2 sequences are SGHRS and YFSETQ. The CDR3 is 15 residues long. The DNA for the CDR3 is TGCGCCAGCAGCGGGGGACACTCCAACACCGGGGAGCTGTTTTTT. It yields the protein CASSGGHSNTGELFF.

The chain is built from TRBV11-2 and TRBJ2-1, with TRBD2 matching 14 bases. V shed 6 bases and J 9 bases; nucleotides not matched to a gene: 10. This CDR3 is 16 amino acids long. Germline V gene lookup returns CDR1 SGHAT and CDR2 FQNNGV. For the CDR3, the DNA is TGTGCCAGCAGTTTCATGGGACTAGCGGGAGTCGGTGAGCAGTTCTTC. The encoded protein is CASSFMGLAGVGEQFF.

The rearrangement uses TRBV6-1 and TRBJ1-1; D is undetermined. The CDR3 sequence is 14 residues long. The germline V gene has CDR1 MNHNS and CDR2 SASEGT. V lost 7 bases and J lost 0, with 12 bases in between. CDR3 region: CASTTGGMNTEAFF. The CDR3 DNA reads as TGTGCCAGCACCACCGGCGGGATGAACACTGAAGCTTTCTTT.

Of note for this clone: A junction end diverges from the germline sequence, so it may reflect a read error. The chain recombines TRBV11-2 with TRBJ2-1; a possible D gene is TRBD2 (5 bases). CDR1 and CDR2 from the germline V gene are SGHAT and FQNNGV. This CDR3 region has 13 residues. CDR3 bases: TGTGCCAGCACCTTAGGCGGGTTAAATGAGCAGTTCTTC. Translating it yields CASTLGGLNEQFF. Drawing the rest from reference TRBV11-2 and TRBJ2-1, the complete variable domain is EAGVAQSPRYKIIEKRQSVAFWCNPISGHATLYWYQQILGQGPKLLIQFQNNGVVDDSQLPKDRFSAERLKGVDSTLKIQPAKLEDSAVYLCASTLGGLNEQFFGPGTRLTVL.

The rearrangement links TRBV4-1 to TRBJ1-5; D may be TRBD1 (5 bases). This CDR3 is 14 amino acids long. Germline loops: CDR1 MGHRA, CDR2 YSYEKL. V lost 6 bases and J 0 bases, leaving 9 bases between the germline ends. The DNA of the CDR3 is TGCGCCAGCAGACAGGCTGATAGCAATCAGCCCCAGCATTTT. Translating gives CASRQADSNQPQHF.